These T cell receptor beta chains were read from a single sample in a study of cytomegalovirus exposure and HLA in healthy donors. Assay: immunoSEQ multiplex PCR; the TCRdb copy retains only in-frame clones and omits some. The sample records 150,000 to 200,000 clones, around 78% being singletons. Sequenced: PBMCs. Source of these receptors: a man between 18 and 29 years old in good health and CMV-seronegative. Each CDR3 is given with its conserved first and last residue. The D gene is left open where the match is weak. For some rows the clone size is stated as once, few or many, or as a class when expanded; others skip it.

DNA | CDR3 | J | V | size | D
TGTGCCAGCAGCATAACAGGGAATGCGTCACCCCTCCACTTT | CASSITGNASPLHF | TRBJ1-6 | TRBV28 | . | .
TGTGCCAGCAGCCCCTGGGGGGTAACAGACTATGGCTACACCTTC | CASSPWGVTDYGYTF | TRBJ1-2 | TRBV7-9 | . | .
TGCAGCGTTGAGATGGCGGGAGCCTACGAGCAGTACTTC | CSVEMAGAYEQYF | TRBJ2-7 | TRBV29-1 | . | TRBD2
TGCAGCGTCGGACGGCGAGGGGGAAATGGCTACACCTTC | CSVGRRGGNGYTF | TRBJ1-2 | TRBV29-1 | . | .
TGTGCCAGCACCTACTATCGACAGGGCCTTAACTATGGCTACACCTTC | CASTYYRQGLNYGYTF | TRBJ1-2 | TRBV6-6 | once | TRBD1
TGTGCCAGCAGCCCTAATCGCGGGGGGCTTGGAAACACCATATATTTT | CASSPNRGGLGNTIYF | TRBJ1-3 | TRBV7-2 | . | .
TGTGCCAGCAGCTTGCCACAGGGGTCCACCGGGGAGCTGTTTTTT | CASSLPQGSTGELFF | TRBJ2-2 | TRBV11-2 | once | TRBD1
TGTGCCATCAGTGGAAGACAGTACCCACAGGGGGCCGGCTACACCTTC | CAISGRQYPQGAGYTF | TRBJ1-2 | TRBV10-3 | . | TRBD1
TGTGCCAGCAGACCGCTACCCGCACCGAGGGAGACCCAGTACTTC | CASRPLPAPRETQYF | TRBJ2-5 | TRBV7-9 | few | .
TGTGCCTGGAGGGCCCCGGGGCCCCCTAGCGGGAGGCTTGATGAGCAGTTCTTC | CAWRAPGPPSGRLDEQFF | TRBJ2-1 | TRBV30 | . | TRBD2
TGTGCCAGGGGGGACAGGGCCGCTGGCTACACCTTC | CARGDRAAGYTF | TRBJ1-2 | TRBV6-1 | . | TRBD1
TGTGCCAGTAGTACCCAGGACAGGGTTAAAAACATTCAGTACTTC | CASSTQDRVKNIQYF | TRBJ2-4 | TRBV19 | . | TRBD1
TGCGCCAGCAGCCAAGTATCCTATAATTCACCCCTCCACTTT | CASSQVSYNSPLHF | TRBJ1-6 | TRBV4-1 | . | .
TGTGCAAGTCGCTTAGAGGACAGGCGGGGTATGAACACTGAAGCTTTCTTT | CASRLEDRRGMNTEAFF | TRBJ1-1 | TRBV12-2 | . | .
TGTGCCACCAGCAGAGATCGGGGGACTAGCGGGAGACCCATGCCCTACAATGAGCAGTTCTTC | CATSRDRGTSGRPMPYNEQFF | TRBJ2-1 | TRBV15 | . | TRBD2
TGTGCCAGCAGCCCCCTAGGGGGCGAGTTCTACTACGAGCAGTACTTC | CASSPLGGEFYYEQYF | TRBJ2-7 | TRBV6-6 | . | TRBD1
TGTGCCAGCAGTTTGAGGACAGGTTACAATGAGCAGTTCTTC | CASSLRTGYNEQFF | TRBJ2-1 | TRBV27 | . | TRBD1
TGTGCCAGCTCCGAATCCTACGAGCAGTACTTC | CASSESYEQYF | TRBJ2-7 | TRBV7-2 | . | .
TGTGCCAGCAGTACAGGCTCCACAGATACGCAGTATTTT | CASSTGSTDTQYF | TRBJ2-3 | TRBV6-1 | . | .
TGCGCCAGCAGCTTTAGCGGGGGGGAGCACAATGAGCAGTTCTTC | CASSFSGGEHNEQFF | TRBJ2-1 | TRBV5-1 | . | TRBD2
TGCGCCAGCAGTGACAGGGGGCGGGCTGAAGCTTTCTTT | CASSDRGRAEAFF | TRBJ1-1 | TRBV10-1 | few | TRBD1
TGTGCCAGTAGCCCCATTTTAGGAGGAAATGAAAAACTGTTTTTT | CASSPILGGNEKLFF | TRBJ1-4 | TRBV7-9 | . | .
TGCAGCGCCACGGACAGGGAACCAAACTATGGCTACACCTTC | CSATDREPNYGYTF | TRBJ1-2 | TRBV29-1 | . | TRBD1
TGTGCCAGCAGTTACTCGTGGAGGGGCGCCTACGAGCAGTACTTC | CASSYSWRGAYEQYF | TRBJ2-7 | TRBV6-5 | . | .
TGCAGCGCTCTCCTAGCGGGAGCTATGGATACGCAGTATTTT | CSALLAGAMDTQYF | TRBJ2-3 | TRBV29-1 | . | TRBD2
TGTGCCAGTAGTATGAGGGTAGGAACTGGGGCCAACGTCCTGACTTTC | CASSMRVGTGANVLTF | TRBJ2-6 | TRBV19 | . | .
TGTGCCAGCAGTTTATACGGAGAGGGGGTCAACATTCAGTACTTC | CASSLYGEGVNIQYF | TRBJ2-4 | TRBV28 | . | .
TGTGCCAGTCCCCCCGCGAAACCCTCCTACGAGCAGTACTTC | CASPPAKPSYEQYF | TRBJ2-7 | TRBV27 | . | .
TGTGCCAGCAGCCGGACAGGGTTCGACGAGCAGTACTTC | CASSRTGFDEQYF | TRBJ2-7 | TRBV5-4 | . | TRBD1
TGTGCCAGCTCCCCCGGACAGGGGGCTGACGGCTATGGCTACACCTTC | CASSPGQGADGYGYTF | TRBJ1-2 | TRBV18 | . | TRBD1
TGTGCTAGCAGGGGGGGGTTCCAGGGGTCCTGGACTGGAAACACCATATATTTT | CASRGGFQGSWTGNTIYF | TRBJ1-3 | TRBV7-7 | few | TRBD1
TGCAGCGGGATGGACAGGGGGAAAGGCGAGCAGTACTTC | CSGMDRGKGEQYF | TRBJ2-7 | TRBV29-1 | . | TRBD1
TGCGCCAGCAGCTTGGGGACAGGGCCCCGGGATACGCAGTATTTT | CASSLGTGPRDTQYF | TRBJ2-3 | TRBV5-1 | . | TRBD1